Sequencing of this T cell receptor beta chain was carried out in a study of T cells after yellow fever vaccination. Study-wide results and limits: Most clones from primary vaccination were detected again post-booster (96% CD4, 88% CD8). Though it reached lower strength, the secondary response hit its peak faster, day 5 versus 15.

Synthesis of TCR cDNA relied on 5'RACE template switching, which attached a universal primer site and UMIs. TCRdb re-analysed the 5' RACE reads in MiXCR, keeping a single row per CDR3 protein. The sample has fewer than 450,000 distinct CDR3 sequences, 3% to 4.5% seen once; the top ten hold 24%. V shed 5 bases and J 7 bases; nucleotides not matched to a gene: 5. The CDR3 is 14 residues long. In germline, CDR1 is SGHVS, CDR2 FNYEAQ. This clonotype was counted ten times or more. Its antigen remains unidentified. The TCR sequence derives from a man aged 18 to 30 who received the YFV17D yellow fever vaccine. The chain links TRBV7-6 to TRBJ1-2; 12 bases match TRBD1. The specimen comprised PBMCs, sampled 5 days after the yellow fever booster vaccination. The CDR3 bases are TGTGCCAGCAGCCCGGGACAGGGGGCTCTTGGCTACACCTTC. Amino acid sequence: CASSPGQGALGYTF.